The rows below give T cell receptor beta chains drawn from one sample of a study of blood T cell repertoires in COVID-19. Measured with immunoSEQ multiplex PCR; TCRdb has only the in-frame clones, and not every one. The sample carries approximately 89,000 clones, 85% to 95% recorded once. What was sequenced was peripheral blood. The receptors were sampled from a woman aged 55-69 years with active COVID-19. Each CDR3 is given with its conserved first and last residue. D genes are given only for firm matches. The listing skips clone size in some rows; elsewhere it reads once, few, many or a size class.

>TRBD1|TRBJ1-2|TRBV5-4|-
CASSAGQGNYGYTF
TGTGCCAGCAGCGCGGGACAGGGCAACTATGGCTACACCTTC
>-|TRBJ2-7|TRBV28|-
CASSPYYYEQYF
TGTGCCAGCAGTCCCTATTACTACGAGCAGTACTTC
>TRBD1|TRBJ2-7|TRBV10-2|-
CASSGQAYEQYF
TGCGCCAGCAGCGGACAGGCCTACGAGCAGTACTTC
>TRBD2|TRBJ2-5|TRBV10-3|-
CAISEGSLAGGWTQYF
TGTGCCATCAGTGAGGGATCCCTAGCGGGGGGGTGGACCCAGTACTTC
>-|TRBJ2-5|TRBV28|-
CASSPRTREGETQYF
TGTGCCAGCAGCCCCAGGACCCGGGAAGGAGAGACCCAGTACTTC
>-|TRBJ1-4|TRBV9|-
CASSVGSDRTNEKLFF
TGTGCCAGCAGCGTAGGGTCAGATCGAACTAATGAAAAACTGTTTTTT
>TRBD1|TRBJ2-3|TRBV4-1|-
CASSLRQGETRTDTQYF
TGCGCCAGCAGCCTCCGACAGGGAGAGACTCGCACAGATACGCAGTATTTT
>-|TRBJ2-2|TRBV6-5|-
CASSWGWGTPTGELFF
TGTGCCAGCAGTTGGGGGTGGGGGACACCTACCGGGGAGCTGTTTTTT
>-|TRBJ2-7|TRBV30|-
CAWSGGRLSYEQYF
TGTGCCTGGAGTGGTGGGAGGCTCTCCTACGAGCAGTACTTC
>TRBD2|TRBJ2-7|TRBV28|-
CASSSTGGFSSYEQYF
TGTGCCAGCAGTTCGACGGGGGGGTTTAGCTCCTACGAGCAGTACTTC
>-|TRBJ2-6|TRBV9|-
CASSVTGQNSGANVLTF
TGTGCCAGCAGCGTTACAGGACAGAACTCTGGGGCCAACGTCCTGACTTTC
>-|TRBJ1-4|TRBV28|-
CASSFITGREKLFF
TGTGCCAGCAGTTTTATTACGGGTCGGGAAAAACTGTTTTTT
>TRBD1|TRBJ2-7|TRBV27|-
CASSLSGTAYEQYF
TGTGCCAGCAGTTTATCCGGGACAGCCTACGAGCAGTACTTC
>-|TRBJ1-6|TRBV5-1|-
CASSLGDSLGSPLHF
TGCGCCAGCAGCTTGGGGGACTCACTGGGGTCACCCCTCCACTTT
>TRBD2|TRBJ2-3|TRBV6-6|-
CASSPLPSGGTQYF
TGTGCCAGCAGTCCCCTTCCTAGCGGGGGGACGCAGTATTTT
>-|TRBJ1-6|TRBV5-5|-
CASSAKSSYNSPLHF
TGTGCCAGCAGCGCCAAGAGCTCCTATAATTCACCCCTCCACTTT
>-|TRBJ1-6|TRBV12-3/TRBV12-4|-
CASSLQRNSPLHF
TGTGCCAGCAGTTTACAGCGGAATTCACCCCTCCACTTT
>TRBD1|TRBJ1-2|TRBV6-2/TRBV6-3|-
CASSTGTGDSNLYGYTF
TGTGCCAGCAGTACCGGGACAGGCGACTCAAATCTCTATGGCTACACCTTC
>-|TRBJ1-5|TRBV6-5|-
CASNSNRDQPQHF
TGTGCCAGCAATAGTAACAGGGATCAGCCCCAGCATTTT
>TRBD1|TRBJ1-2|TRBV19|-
CASSKHRDRENYGYTF
TGTGCCAGTAGTAAGCATCGGGACAGGGAAAACTATGGCTACACCTTC
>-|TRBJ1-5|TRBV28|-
CASSSQALAQHF
TGTGCCAGCAGTTCCCAGGCTCTTGCCCAGCATTTT
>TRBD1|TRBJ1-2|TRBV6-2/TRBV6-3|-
CASSYRDRGIGGYTF
TGTGCCAGCAGTTATCGGGACAGGGGGATCGGTGGCTACACCTTC
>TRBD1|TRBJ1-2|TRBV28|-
CASSLGQANYGYTF
TGTGCCAGCAGTTTGGGACAGGCAAACTATGGCTACACCTTC
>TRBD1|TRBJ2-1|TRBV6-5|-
CASSLDRARVNEQFF
TGTGCCAGCAGCCTAGACAGGGCTCGGGTCAATGAGCAGTTCTTC
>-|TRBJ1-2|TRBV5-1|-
CASSLQEVDGYTF
TGCGCCAGCAGCTTGCAAGAGGTTGATGGCTACACCTTC
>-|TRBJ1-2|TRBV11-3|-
CASSLDGWGHPSYGYTF
TGTGCCAGCAGCTTAGACGGATGGGGACATCCGTCCTATGGCTACACCTTC
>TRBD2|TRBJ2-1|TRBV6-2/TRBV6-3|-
CASSLSGAGGSYEQFF
TGTGCCAGCAGTCTGTCGGGAGCGGGGGGGAGCTATGAGCAGTTCTTC
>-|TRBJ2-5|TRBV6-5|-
CASRSSGETQYF
TGTGCCAGCAGAAGTTCCGGGGAGACCCAGTACTTC
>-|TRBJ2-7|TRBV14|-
CASSQEGGEQYF
TGTGCCAGCAGCCAAGAAGGAGGCGAGCAGTACTTC
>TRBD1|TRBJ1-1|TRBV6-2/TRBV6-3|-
CASSATGTENTEAFF
TGTGCCAGCAGTGCAACCGGGACAGAGAACACTGAAGCTTTCTTT
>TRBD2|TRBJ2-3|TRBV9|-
CASSVGGGGDTQYF
TGTGCCAGCAGCGTAGGCGGGGGAGGAGATACGCAGTATTTT
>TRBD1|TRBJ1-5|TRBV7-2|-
CASSLVGQLNQPQHF
TGTGCCAGCAGCTTAGTGGGACAGCTCAATCAGCCCCAGCATTTT
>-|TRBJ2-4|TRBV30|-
CAWSVSAQNIQYF
TGTGCCTGGAGTGTTAGCGCCCAAAACATTCAGTACTTC
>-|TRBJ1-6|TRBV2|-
CASSEWGEANSPLHF
TGTGCCAGCAGTGAGTGGGGCGAAGCGAATTCACCCCTCCACTTT
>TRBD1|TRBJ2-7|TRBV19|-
CASSTRQGAAYEQYF
TGTGCCAGTAGCACTCGACAGGGGGCGGCTTACGAGCAGTACTTC
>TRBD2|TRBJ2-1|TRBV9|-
CASSLGLAGNNEQFF
TGTGCCAGCAGCCTTGGACTAGCGGGAAACAATGAGCAGTTCTTC
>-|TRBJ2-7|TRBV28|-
CASSLHRDSGEQYF
TGTGCCAGCAGCTTACACAGGGACAGCGGGGAGCAGTACTTC
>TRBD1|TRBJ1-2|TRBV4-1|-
CASSQDSGTVGYTF
TGCGCCAGCAGCCAGGATAGTGGGACAGTTGGCTACACCTTC
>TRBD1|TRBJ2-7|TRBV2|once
CASTSGGTGGHEQYF
TGTGCCAGCACTTCAGGGGGGACAGGGGGCCACGAGCAGTACTTC
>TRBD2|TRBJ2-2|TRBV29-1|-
CSVEEGGTGELFF
TGCAGCGTTGAAGAGGGGGGGACCGGGGAGCTGTTTTTT
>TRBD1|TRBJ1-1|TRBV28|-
CASSPNRGRVPNTEAFF
TGTGCCAGCAGTCCGAACAGGGGGCGAGTCCCGAACACTGAAGCTTTCTTT
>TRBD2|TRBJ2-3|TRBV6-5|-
CASSYDSGSPDTQYF
TGTGCCAGCAGTTACGATAGCGGGAGCCCAGATACGCAGTATTTT
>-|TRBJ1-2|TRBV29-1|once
CSVEGLGYGYTF
TGCAGCGTTGAAGGACTGGGCTATGGCTACACCTTC